This section outlines one T cell receptor beta chain sequence together with its context. Its antigen remains unidentified. Sample barcodes and UMIs were carried by the TCR alpha and TCR beta cDNA libraries that 5'RACE generated with constant-segment primers. TCRdb called the 5' RACE reads again in MiXCR, with one record for every CDR3 protein. Of about 560,000 distinct CDR3 sequences in the sample, roughly 18% were seen once. These data belong to a study of T-cell memory formation after mild COVID-19. Looking at the study overall: Clusters of TCRs were largely donor specific.

Overall study results and limits: Researchers found some responding clones in pre-infection memory, a sign that cross-reactive memory joined. Clones from the second wave (peaking day 37) had unconfirmed SARS-CoV-2 specificity.

Germline CDR1 LNHNV, CDR2 YYDKDF (reference sequence). This CDR3 comprises 13 residues. Trimming cost V 0 bases and J 4 bases, with 5 bases left between them. The rearrangement links TRBV15 to TRBJ2-3; D is unresolved. Sequencing was carried out using PBMCs or a T cell subset sorted from them (not recorded which). The sequence was collected from an adult woman who had mild COVID-19 (a few samples of this study predate the infection). Cell type and time point are not known. CDR3 sequence: CATSRDLPDTQYF. DNA of the CDR3: TGTGCCACCAGCAGAGATTTACCAGATACGCAGTATTTT.